This passage covers 5 T cell receptor beta chains from one sample sequenced in a study of blood T cell repertoires in COVID-19. Assay used: immunoSEQ multiplex PCR; TCRdb lists only in-frame clones, some missing. This sample has 200,000 to 250,000 clones; 75% to 90% occur once, and the top ten carry around 6.5%. The sample was peripheral blood. The receptor source for this set is a man aged 60 to 75 who had recovered from COVID-19.

This clone has only one observation. The chain couples TRBV5-5 to TRBJ1-3, with 9 nucleotides matching TRBD1. Germline V gene data show CDR1 as SGHKS and CDR2 as YYEKEE (reference sequence). Trimming removed 1 base from V and 3 bases from J; junction bases left unmatched: 2. There are 15 residues in the CDR3. CDR3 region: CASSLTGGLGNTIYF. The CDR3 DNA follows: TGTGCCAGCAGCTTGACAGGGGGCCTTGGAAACACCATATATTTT.

This chain joins TRBV18 and TRBJ1-2, with TRBD1 matching over 7 bases. Germline CDR1 and CDR2: KGHSH and LQKENI. After removal of 1 base from V and 2 bases from J, the junction contained 7 bases not matched to a gene. This CDR3 region has 16 residues. The CDR3 DNA follows: TGTGCCAGCTCACCACGGGTTCAGGACAGGAACTATGGCTACACCTTC. Protein sequence: CASSPRVQDRNYGYTF.

The chain uses TRBV4-3 and TRBJ1-5, with 8 bases fitting TRBD1. With 4 bases clipped from V and 4 bases from J, the junction kept 18 bases outside the gene matches. The CDR3 has 19 residues. The germline V gene encodes CDR1 LGHNA and CDR2 YSLEER. DNA of the CDR3: TGCGCCAGCAGCCGAACGCTGGGGACAGGAGGTACCCAAAATCAGCCCCAGCATTTT. This sequence encodes CASSRTLGTGGTQNQPQHF.

This rearrangement joins TRBV6-5 to TRBJ2-5; 8 bases match TRBD1. V shed 4 bases, J shed 2 bases, and the junction held 6 bases outside the gene matches. This CDR3 contains 15 residues. Per germline, CDR1 MNHEY and CDR2 SVGAGI. DNA of the CDR3: TGTGCCAGCAGTTTAGGACAGGGCTCGCAAGAGACCCAGTACTTC. This translates into CASSLGQGSQETQYF.

V and J are TRBV5-1 and TRBJ2-2, with 8 bases lining up with TRBD2. J gave up 9 bases and V 1 base, and 11 bases lay outside the gene matches. Germline-derived CDR1 and CDR2 are SGHRS and YFSETQ. This CDR3 has 16 residues. CDR3 in DNA: TGCGCCAGCAGCTTGCAGACTAGCGTGGTTGTTAGGGAGCTGTTTTTT. Translation gives CASSLQTSVVVRELFF.